Sequencing of this T cell receptor (beta chain) was carried out in a study of cytomegalovirus exposure and HLA in healthy donors. Study-wide findings and caveats: Listed as cytomegalovirus-associated were 150 to 200 TCR beta chains.

V was cut by 3 bases and J by 0 bases, with 18 bases left in between. Germline V gives CDR1 ENHRY, CDR2 SYGVKD. The CDR3 contains 18 residues. Remarks on this clone: Its cognate antigen is unknown.

Clones were sequenced by immunoSEQ multiplex PCR, and TCRdb holds only the in-frame ones, with some missing. Here the sample spans roughly 180,000 clones, approximately 84% being singletons. The source is a man between 18 and 29 years old in good health and CMV-seropositive. This chain joins TRBV10-3 and TRBJ2-4; D perhaps matches TRBD1 (6 bases). Sequencing used PBMCs. The CDR3 here is CAISEIWVGAIAKNIQYF. The CDR3 nucleotides read TGTGCCATCAGTGAAATTTGGGTGGGGGCAATAGCCAAAAACATTCAGTACTTC.